Listed below are T cell receptor beta chains from one sample, sequenced in a study of blood T cell repertoires in COVID-19. Measured with immunoSEQ multiplex PCR; TCRdb has only the in-frame clones, and not every one. The profile shows about 210,000 clones, roughly 82% of them singletons. Sequences were obtained from peripheral blood. All receptors derive from a woman between 40 and 55 years old with acute or convalescent COVID-19. Both conserved end residues are part of each CDR3. D genes are given only for firm matches. Not every row has a clone size; where given, it reads once, few, many or a size class.

j_call clone_size v_call d_call cdr3_nt cdr3_aa
TRBJ2-1 few TRBV11-2 - TGTGCCAGCAGCTTAGAGATCGGGTTCGGGGAGCAGTTCTTC CASSLEIGFGEQFF
TRBJ1-5 few TRBV7-9 TRBD1 TGTGCCAGCAGCTTAGCCGGGCAGGGGGCCCAGGATCAGCCCCAGCATTTT CASSLAGQGAQDQPQHF
TRBJ1-1 few TRBV27 - TGTGCCAGCAGTTTCCGGGTCTCGAACACTGAAGCTTTCTTT CASSFRVSNTEAFF
TRBJ2-6 - TRBV19 TRBD2 TGTGCCAGTAGTGCGAGGGAGGGCGCTGGGGCCAACGTCCTGACTTTC CASSAREGAGANVLTF
TRBJ2-2 - TRBV7-8 TRBD2 TGTGCCAGCAGCCCCGGGGGGGCCGGGGAGCTGTTTTTT CASSPGGAGELFF
TRBJ1-4 - TRBV6-5 TRBD1 TGTGCCAGCACAGGGAACAGGGGAGCAAATGAAAAACTGTTTTTT CASTGNRGANEKLFF
TRBJ1-2 - TRBV2 TRBD1 TGTGCCAGCAGTCGGGACAGGGACACCTATGGCTACACCTTC CASSRDRDTYGYTF
TRBJ2-7 - TRBV7-2 TRBD2 TGTGCCAGCAGCAATCGGACTAGCACCTACGAGCAGTACTTC CASSNRTSTYEQYF
TRBJ1-2 - TRBV9 TRBD1 TGTGCCAGCAGCGTAGGTGACAGGGAATATGGCTACACCTTC CASSVGDREYGYTF
TRBJ2-1 - TRBV24-1 TRBD1 TGTGCCACCAGTGATCTGACAGGGGTGGGTGAGCAGTTCTTC CATSDLTGVGEQFF
TRBJ2-1 - TRBV18 TRBD2 TGTGCCAGCTCACCGGCGACTAGCGGGGCCCATTACAATGAGCAGTTCTTC CASSPATSGAHYNEQFF
TRBJ1-1 - TRBV5-5 - TGTGCCAGCAGCTTGGATAGCAGGGGCGGAATGAACACTGAAGCTTTCTTT CASSLDSRGGMNTEAFF
TRBJ2-2 - TRBV5-4 - TGTGCCAGCAGCTTAGGACAGTTCACCGGGGAGCTGTTTTTT CASSLGQFTGELFF
TRBJ2-3 - TRBV27 TRBD2 TGTGCCAGCAGTACTAGCGGTAATACAGATACGCAGTATTTT CASSTSGNTDTQYF
TRBJ2-7 - TRBV6-5 - TGTGCCAGCAGAGGGGCAACGACACTCTACGAGCAGTACTTC CASRGATTLYEQYF
TRBJ1-3 - TRBV7-2 TRBD1 TGTGCCAGCAGCTCCGGGACAGGATCCTACACCATATATTTT CASSSGTGSYTIYF
TRBJ1-3 - TRBV30 - TGTGCCAGCAGGAGGGAGACTGGAAACACCATATATTTT CASRRETGNTIYF
TRBJ2-1 - TRBV7-8 - TGTGCCAGCAGCCTACTCTACAATGAGCAGTTCTTC CASSLLYNEQFF
TRBJ2-3 once TRBV6-4 TRBD2 TGTGCCAGCAGTGCCACTAGCGTCACAGATACGCAGTATTTT CASSATSVTDTQYF
TRBJ2-7 - TRBV19 - TGTGCCAGTAGTCGGTCCCAGGGCTCCTACGAGCAGTACTTC CASSRSQGSYEQYF
TRBJ2-3 - TRBV4-2 TRBD2 TGTGCCAGCAGCCGCGGGGCCAGCGGGGGTTCTGCAGATACGCAGTATTTT CASSRGASGGSADTQYF
TRBJ2-5 - TRBV19 TRBD1 TGTGCCAGTAGTGTCGGGACAGATACTGGGGCCCAGTACTTC CASSVGTDTGAQYF
TRBJ2-7 - TRBV5-5 - TGTGCCAGCAGCTTGATAGCCAGGGCAAACTCCGAGCAGTACTTC CASSLIARANSEQYF
TRBJ2-7 - TRBV27 - TGTGCCAGCAGTTTCCTTCCCGGGACATCGTTCGAGCAGTACTTC CASSFLPGTSFEQYF
TRBJ2-2 - TRBV27 TRBD1 TGTGCCAGCAGCCCCGGGACAGGGAACACCGGGGAGCTGTTTTTT CASSPGTGNTGELFF
TRBJ2-7 - TRBV4-1 - TGCGCCAGCAGCCAAGTAGGGGGGGCTGGCCCTTACGAGCAGTACTTC CASSQVGGAGPYEQYF
TRBJ2-1 once TRBV13 - TGTGCCAGCAGCCAAGGCCAGGATCCGAGTAATGAGCAGTTCTTC CASSQGQDPSNEQFF